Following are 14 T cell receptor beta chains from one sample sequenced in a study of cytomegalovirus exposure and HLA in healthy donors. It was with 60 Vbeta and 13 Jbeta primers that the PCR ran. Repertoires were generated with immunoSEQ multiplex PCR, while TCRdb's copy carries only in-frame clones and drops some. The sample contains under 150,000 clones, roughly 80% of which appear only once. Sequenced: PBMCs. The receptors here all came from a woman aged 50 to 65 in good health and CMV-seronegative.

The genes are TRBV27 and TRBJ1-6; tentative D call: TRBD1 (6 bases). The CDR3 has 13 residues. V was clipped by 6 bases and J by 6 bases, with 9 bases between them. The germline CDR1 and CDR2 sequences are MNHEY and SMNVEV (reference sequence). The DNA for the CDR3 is TGTGCCAGCAGACCACAGGGTAATTCACCCCTCCACTTT. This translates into CASRPQGNSPLHF.

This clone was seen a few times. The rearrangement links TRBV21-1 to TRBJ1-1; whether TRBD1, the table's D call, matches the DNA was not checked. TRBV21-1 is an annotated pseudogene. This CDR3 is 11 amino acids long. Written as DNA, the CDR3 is TGTGCCAGCAGCTACAGGACTGAAGCTTTCTTT. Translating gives CASSYRTEAFF.

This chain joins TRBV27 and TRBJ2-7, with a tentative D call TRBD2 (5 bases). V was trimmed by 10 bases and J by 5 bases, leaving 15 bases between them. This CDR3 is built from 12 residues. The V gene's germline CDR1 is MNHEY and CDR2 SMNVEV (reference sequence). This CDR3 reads CATQDGIDEQYF. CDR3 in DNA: TGTGCCACCCAGGACGGGATCGACGAGCAGTACTTC.

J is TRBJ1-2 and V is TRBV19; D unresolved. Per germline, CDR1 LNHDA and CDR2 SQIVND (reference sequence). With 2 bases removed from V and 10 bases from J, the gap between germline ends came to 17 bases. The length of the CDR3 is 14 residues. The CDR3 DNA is TGTGCCAGTAGTATATCACAGATCGCTCGAGACTACACCTTC. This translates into CASSISQIARDYTF. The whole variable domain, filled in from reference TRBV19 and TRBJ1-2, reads DGGITQSPKYLFRKEGQNVTLSCEQNLNHDAMYWYRQDPGQGLRLIYYSQIVNDFQKGDIAEGYSVSREKKESFPLTVTSAQKNPTAFYLCASSISQIARDYTFGSGTRLTVV.

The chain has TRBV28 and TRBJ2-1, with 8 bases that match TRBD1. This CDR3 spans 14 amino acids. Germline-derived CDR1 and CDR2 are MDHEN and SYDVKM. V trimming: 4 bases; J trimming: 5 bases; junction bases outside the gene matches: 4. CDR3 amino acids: CASSWGQDNNEQFF. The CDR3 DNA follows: TGTGCCAGCAGTTGGGGACAGGATAACAATGAGCAGTTCTTC.

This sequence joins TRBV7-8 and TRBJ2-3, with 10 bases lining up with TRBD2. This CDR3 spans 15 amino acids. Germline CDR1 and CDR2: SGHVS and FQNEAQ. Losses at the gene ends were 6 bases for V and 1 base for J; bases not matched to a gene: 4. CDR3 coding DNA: TGTGCCAGCAGGGAGCGGGGGGGCCGCACAGATACGCAGTATTTT. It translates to CASRERGGRTDTQYF.

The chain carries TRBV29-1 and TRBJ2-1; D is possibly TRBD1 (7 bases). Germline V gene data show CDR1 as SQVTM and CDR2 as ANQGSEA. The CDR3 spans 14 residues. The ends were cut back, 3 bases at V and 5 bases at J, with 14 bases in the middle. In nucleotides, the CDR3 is TGCAGCGTTGACAGGGGGGCCGTCCACAATGAGCAGTTCTTC. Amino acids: CSVDRGAVHNEQFF.

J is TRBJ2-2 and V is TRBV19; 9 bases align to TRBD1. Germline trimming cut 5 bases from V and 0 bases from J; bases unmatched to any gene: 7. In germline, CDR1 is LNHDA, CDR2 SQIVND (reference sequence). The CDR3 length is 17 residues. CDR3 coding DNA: TGTGCCAGTAGTCTTCGAAGACAGGGGGCGAACACCGGGGAGCTGTTTTTT. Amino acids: CASSLRRQGANTGELFF.

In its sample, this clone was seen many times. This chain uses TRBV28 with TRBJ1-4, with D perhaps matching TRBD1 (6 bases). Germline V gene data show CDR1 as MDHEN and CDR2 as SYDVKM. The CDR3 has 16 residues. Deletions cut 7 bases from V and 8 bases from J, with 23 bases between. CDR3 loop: CASTRWETGYEEKLFF. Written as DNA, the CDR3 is TGTGCCAGCACCCGATGGGAAACAGGGTATGAGGAAAAACTGTTTTTT.

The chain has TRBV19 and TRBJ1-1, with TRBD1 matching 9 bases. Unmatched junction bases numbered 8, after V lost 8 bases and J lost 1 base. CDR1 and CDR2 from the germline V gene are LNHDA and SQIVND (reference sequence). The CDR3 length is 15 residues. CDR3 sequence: CASSSQGAWNTEAFF. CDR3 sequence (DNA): TGTGCCAGTTCCTCACAGGGGGCTTGGAACACTGAAGCTTTCTTT.

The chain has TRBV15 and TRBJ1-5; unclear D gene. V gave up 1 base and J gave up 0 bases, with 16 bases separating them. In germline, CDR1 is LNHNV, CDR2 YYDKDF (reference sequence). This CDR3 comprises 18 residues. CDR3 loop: CATSRGRPGSFSNQPQHF. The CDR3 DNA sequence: TGTGCCACCAGCAGAGGAAGGCCAGGATCTTTTAGCAATCAGCCCCAGCATTTT.

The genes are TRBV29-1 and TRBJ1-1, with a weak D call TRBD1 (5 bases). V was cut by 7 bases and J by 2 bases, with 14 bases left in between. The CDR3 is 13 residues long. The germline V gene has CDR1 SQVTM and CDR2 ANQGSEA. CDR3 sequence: CSGFIQGNTEAFF. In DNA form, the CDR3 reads TGCAGCGGTTTTATCCAGGGTAACACTGAAGCTTTCTTT.

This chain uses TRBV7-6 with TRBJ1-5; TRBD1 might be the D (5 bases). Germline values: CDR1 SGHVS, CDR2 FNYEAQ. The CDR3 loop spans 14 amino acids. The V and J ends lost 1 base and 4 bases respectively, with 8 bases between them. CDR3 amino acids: CASSLGGRNQPQHF. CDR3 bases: TGTGCCAGCAGCTTAGGGGGCCGAAATCAGCCCCAGCATTTT.

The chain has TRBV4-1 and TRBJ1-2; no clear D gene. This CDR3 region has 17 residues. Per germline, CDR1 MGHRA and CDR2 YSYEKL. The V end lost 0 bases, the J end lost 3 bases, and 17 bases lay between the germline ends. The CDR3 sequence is CASSQEFGIGSDYGYTF. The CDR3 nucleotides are TGCGCCAGCAGCCAAGAATTCGGGATTGGGTCGGACTATGGCTACACCTTC.